This T cell receptor (beta chain) was retrieved from a study of T cell responses to AZD1222 COVID-19 vaccine. This clone was picked up one time. V gave up 5 bases and J gave up 2 bases; unmatched junction bases: 18. The CDR3 consists of 19 residues. CDR1 and CDR2 from the germline V gene are SGHVS and FNYEAQ. Sequencing used immunoSEQ multiplex PCR; TCRdb keeps in-frame clones, though not all of them. The sample has about 150,000 clones, 93% seen once. The clonotype comes from an adult in good health. V gene TRBV7-6 combines with J gene TRBJ2-1; 7 bases are a match to TRBD2. This sample comprised peripheral blood, obtained on day 0 of AZD1222 vaccination. Here the CDR3 DNA reads TGTGCCAGCAGCCCCAGGGACTATCACAGTATGGGGCCCTACAATGAGCAGTTCTTC. Its protein is CASSPRDYHSMGPYNEQFF.